A selection of T cell receptor beta chains follows, all from one sample in a study of T cells after yellow fever vaccination. TCRdb redid the calling of the 5' RACE reads with MiXCR, one entry per CDR3 protein. The table has under 350,000 distinct CDR3 sequences, over 3.5% seen once; the top ten hold around 24%. The sample here was PBMCs, taken 5 days after the yellow fever booster vaccination. Every receptor here comes from a man aged 18 to 30 who received the YFV17D yellow fever vaccine. CDR3s include the opening cysteine and the closing phenylalanine or tryptophan. Fields, in order: clone size, J gene, D gene, V gene, CDR3 DNA, CDR3 protein. The D gene is left open where the match is weak. Only part of the rows carry a size: once, few, many, or a class if the clone is expanded.

>few|TRBJ2-1|NA|TRBV20-1
TGCAGTGCTATGAGCGGCAGCTCCTACAATGAGCAGTTCTTC
CSAMSGSSYNEQFF
>NA|TRBJ1-2|NA|TRBV5-1
TGCGCCAGCAGCTTGGGGTTTAGGACGGAACTTAACTATGGCTACACCTTC
CASSLGFRTELNYGYTF
>NA|TRBJ2-5|NA|TRBV7-6
TGTGCCAGCAGCTTAGTGGGCAGCCTCAATACGGCCCAGTACTTC
CASSLVGSLNTAQYF
>few|TRBJ1-5|TRBD1|TRBV6-4
TGTGCCAGCCGCAAGACTCCGGGACAGGGCTCAGGGCCCCAGCATTTT
CASRKTPGQGSGPQHF
>few|TRBJ1-5|TRBD1|TRBV10-2
TGCGCCAGCAGTGAAGGAGGGGGCTATCAGCCCCAGCATTTT
CASSEGGGYQPQHF
>NA|TRBJ1-1|NA|TRBV2
TGTGCCAGCCGGCCCGAGGGATACGGCACTGAAGCTTTCTTT
CASRPEGYGTEAFF
>many|TRBJ2-6|NA|TRBV20-1
TGCAGTGCCACTGGCGTGGGGGCTGGGGCCAACGTCCTGACTTTC
CSATGVGAGANVLTF
>few|TRBJ2-1|TRBD2|TRBV5-1
TGCGCCAGCGACGTTGGGACTAGCAGACCCAATGAGCAGTTCTTC
CASDVGTSRPNEQFF
>many|TRBJ1-6|TRBD1|TRBV10-3
TGTGCCATCAGTGGACCCGGGACAGGACAGAATTCACCCCTCCACTTT
CAISGPGTGQNSPLHF
>NA|TRBJ1-1|NA|TRBV10-2
TGCGCCAGCCGCTTAGGGACCACTGAAGCTTTCTTT
CASRLGTTEAFF
>NA|TRBJ2-1|TRBD2|TRBV19
TGTGCCAGTAGTATAGCGGGGGGGGCCTACAATGAGCAGTTCTTC
CASSIAGGAYNEQFF
>few|TRBJ2-5|TRBD1|TRBV20-1
TGCAGTGCTATGGTCCGGGACAGGGGGAAAGAGACCCAGTACTTC
CSAMVRDRGKETQYF
>few|TRBJ2-7|NA|TRBV7-2
TGTGCCAGCAGCCCCGGAGTCCGATACGAGCAGTACTTC
CASSPGVRYEQYF
>NA|TRBJ1-4|NA|TRBV7-2
TGTGCCAGCAGTCCCTATATGAGTGAAAAACTGTTTTTT
CASSPYMSEKLFF
>many|TRBJ2-7|TRBD2|TRBV4-2
TGTGCCAGCAGCCAAATTCTAGCGGGGGCCTACGAGCAGTACTTC
CASSQILAGAYEQYF
>few|TRBJ2-2|TRBD2|TRBV7-6
TGTGCCAGCAGCACCGGGGGGGCCGACACCGGGGAGCTGTTTTTT
CASSTGGADTGELFF
>NA|TRBJ1-1|NA|TRBV27
TGTGCCAGCAGCCAGGACGGAGCGAACACTGAAGCTTTCTTT
CASSQDGANTEAFF
>NA|TRBJ2-4|NA|TRBV27
TGTGCCAGCAGCTACGGACCGACGCCAAACATTCAGTACTTC
CASSYGPTPNIQYF
>few|TRBJ2-3|NA|TRBV27
TGTGCCAGCAGATTCATCAGGGATAGCACAGATACGCAGTATTTT
CASRFIRDSTDTQYF
>many|TRBJ2-2|TRBD2|TRBV13
TGTGCCAGCAGTTTTAGCGGGGCCATCGGGGAGCTGTTTTTT
CASSFSGAIGELFF
>NA|TRBJ2-6|NA|TRBV9
TGTGCCAGCAGCGTCCGGGGCCGCTCTGGGGCCAACGTCCTGACTTTC
CASSVRGRSGANVLTF
>few|TRBJ1-2|NA|TRBV16
TGTGCCAGCAGCCAATCCTGGGGCAACTATGGCTACACCTTC
CASSQSWGNYGYTF
>few|TRBJ2-1|TRBD2|TRBV7-6
TGTGCCAGCAGCCGCAGCGGAAGCGGGGGGAGTCGTGAGCAGTTCTTC
CASSRSGSGGSREQFF
>NA|TRBJ1-6|NA|TRBV20-1
TGCAGTGCTAGAGGGGGGGTGGGGGATTCACCCCTCCACTTT
CSARGGVGDSPLHF
>many|TRBJ2-4|NA|TRBV6-5
TGTGCCAGCTCAGGACAGTCCAAAAACATTCAGTACTTC
CASSGQSKNIQYF
>NA|TRBJ2-3|NA|TRBV21-1
TGTGCCAGCAGCTTACACCCAGATACGCAGTATTTT
CASSLHPDTQYF
>few|TRBJ1-1|NA|TRBV15
TGTGCCACCAGCAGAGAGGGAACCCACACTGAAGCTTTCTTT
CATSREGTHTEAFF
>many|TRBJ1-2|NA|TRBV18
TGTGCCAGCTCAGAGGGACGGAGTGGAGGGCGCTATGGCTACACCTTC
CASSEGRSGGRYGYTF
>few|TRBJ2-7|TRBD1|TRBV6-1
TGTGCCAGCAGTGAAGGGGGGACAGGGCTCTACGAGCAGTACTTC
CASSEGGTGLYEQYF
>few|TRBJ2-1|TRBD1|TRBV23-1
TGCGCCAGGAAACAGGGGGTCCTACTTAACAATGAGCAGTTCTTC
CARKQGVLLNNEQFF
>many|TRBJ2-7|TRBD1|TRBV7-9
TGTGCCAGCAGCATGGGACAGGGGAACGACGAGCAGTACTTC
CASSMGQGNDEQYF
>many|TRBJ1-1|TRBD1|TRBV6-5
TGTGCCAGCGTGCCGGGGACAGGGGACACTGAAGCTTTCTTT
CASVPGTGDTEAFF
>few|TRBJ2-1|NA|TRBV6-5
TGTGCCAGCAGTTACTGGGGGTCAAGGGTTAATGAGCAGTTCTTC
CASSYWGSRVNEQFF
>NA|TRBJ2-3|NA|TRBV5-1
TGCGCCAGCAGCTTGGGATATGGAGATACGCAGTATTTT
CASSLGYGDTQYF
>many|TRBJ2-7|NA|TRBV7-2
TGTGCCAGCAGCCAAAGGGGGGAAACCTACGAGCAGTACTTC
CASSQRGETYEQYF
>few|TRBJ2-1|NA|TRBV2
TGTGCCAGCAGTTTTTACCCTTCCCGCAGTGGGCAGTTCTTC
CASSFYPSRSGQFF
>many|TRBJ2-1|TRBD1|TRBV4-2
TGTGCCAGCAGCCAAGATAGGGGGCAGAGCTCCTACAATGAGCAGTTCTTC
CASSQDRGQSSYNEQFF
>many|TRBJ2-3|NA|TRBV12-3/TRBV12-4
TGTGCCAGCAGTTTCAGTCAGGATACGCAGTATTTT
CASSFSQDTQYF
>NA|TRBJ1-5|NA|TRBV20-1
TGCAGTGCTAGACCCGGACAGTTTCGCAATCAGCCCCAGCATTTT
CSARPGQFRNQPQHF
>NA|TRBJ2-1|TRBD2|TRBV27
TGTGCCAGCAGTTTATACGCTAGCGGGGAGTTCTACAATGAGCAGTTCTTC
CASSLYASGEFYNEQFF
>few|TRBJ1-2|NA|TRBV7-2
TGTGCCAGCAGCTTAGCGCTGGGACAAGCAACTGGCTACACCTTC
CASSLALGQATGYTF
>few|TRBJ2-5|TRBD1|TRBV9
TGTGCCAGCAACTCGGGACAGCTACAAGAGACCCAGTACTTC
CASNSGQLQETQYF